The T cell receptor beta chain described here comes from a study of blood T cell repertoires in COVID-19. Across the whole study: Both acute and convalescent COVID-19 samples were obtained from the United States, Italy and Spain. T cells, B-cell-depleted T cells, or PBMCs supplied cDNA or gDNA.

In the original processing: Quantification of nucleated cells was approximated via reference gene primer amplification. Method: immunoSEQ multiplex PCR; TCRdb's copy keeps in-frame clones and lacks some. Clonal size and the V and J genes are those of that table, whereas D and trimming came from the DNA. The sample includes 220,000 or so clones, more than 75% of them seen just once. While infection was still active, Seattle patients were enrolled and then followed longitudinally. V was clipped by 7 bases and J by 6 bases, with 15 bases between them. The CDR3 contains 13 residues. Germline CDR1 SGHAT, CDR2 FQDESV (reference sequence). This clone has just a few counts.

Sequencing was done on a sample of peripheral blood. The receptor was isolated from a woman aged 80 or over with COVID-19, enrolled during active disease. The rearrangement links TRBV11-1 to TRBJ1-2; a possible D gene is TRBD1 (5 bases). The CDR3 loop reads CASMLQLGDGYTF. CDR3 in DNA: TGTGCCAGCATGCTTCAGTTAGGGGATGGCTACACCTTC. Supplemented by reference TRBV11-1 and TRBJ1-2, the full variable domain reads EAEVAQSPRYKITEKSQAVAFWCDPISGHATLYWYRQILGQGPELLVQFQDESVVDDSQLPKDRFSAERLKGVDSTLKIQPAELGDSAMYLCASMLQLGDGYTFGSGTRLTVV.